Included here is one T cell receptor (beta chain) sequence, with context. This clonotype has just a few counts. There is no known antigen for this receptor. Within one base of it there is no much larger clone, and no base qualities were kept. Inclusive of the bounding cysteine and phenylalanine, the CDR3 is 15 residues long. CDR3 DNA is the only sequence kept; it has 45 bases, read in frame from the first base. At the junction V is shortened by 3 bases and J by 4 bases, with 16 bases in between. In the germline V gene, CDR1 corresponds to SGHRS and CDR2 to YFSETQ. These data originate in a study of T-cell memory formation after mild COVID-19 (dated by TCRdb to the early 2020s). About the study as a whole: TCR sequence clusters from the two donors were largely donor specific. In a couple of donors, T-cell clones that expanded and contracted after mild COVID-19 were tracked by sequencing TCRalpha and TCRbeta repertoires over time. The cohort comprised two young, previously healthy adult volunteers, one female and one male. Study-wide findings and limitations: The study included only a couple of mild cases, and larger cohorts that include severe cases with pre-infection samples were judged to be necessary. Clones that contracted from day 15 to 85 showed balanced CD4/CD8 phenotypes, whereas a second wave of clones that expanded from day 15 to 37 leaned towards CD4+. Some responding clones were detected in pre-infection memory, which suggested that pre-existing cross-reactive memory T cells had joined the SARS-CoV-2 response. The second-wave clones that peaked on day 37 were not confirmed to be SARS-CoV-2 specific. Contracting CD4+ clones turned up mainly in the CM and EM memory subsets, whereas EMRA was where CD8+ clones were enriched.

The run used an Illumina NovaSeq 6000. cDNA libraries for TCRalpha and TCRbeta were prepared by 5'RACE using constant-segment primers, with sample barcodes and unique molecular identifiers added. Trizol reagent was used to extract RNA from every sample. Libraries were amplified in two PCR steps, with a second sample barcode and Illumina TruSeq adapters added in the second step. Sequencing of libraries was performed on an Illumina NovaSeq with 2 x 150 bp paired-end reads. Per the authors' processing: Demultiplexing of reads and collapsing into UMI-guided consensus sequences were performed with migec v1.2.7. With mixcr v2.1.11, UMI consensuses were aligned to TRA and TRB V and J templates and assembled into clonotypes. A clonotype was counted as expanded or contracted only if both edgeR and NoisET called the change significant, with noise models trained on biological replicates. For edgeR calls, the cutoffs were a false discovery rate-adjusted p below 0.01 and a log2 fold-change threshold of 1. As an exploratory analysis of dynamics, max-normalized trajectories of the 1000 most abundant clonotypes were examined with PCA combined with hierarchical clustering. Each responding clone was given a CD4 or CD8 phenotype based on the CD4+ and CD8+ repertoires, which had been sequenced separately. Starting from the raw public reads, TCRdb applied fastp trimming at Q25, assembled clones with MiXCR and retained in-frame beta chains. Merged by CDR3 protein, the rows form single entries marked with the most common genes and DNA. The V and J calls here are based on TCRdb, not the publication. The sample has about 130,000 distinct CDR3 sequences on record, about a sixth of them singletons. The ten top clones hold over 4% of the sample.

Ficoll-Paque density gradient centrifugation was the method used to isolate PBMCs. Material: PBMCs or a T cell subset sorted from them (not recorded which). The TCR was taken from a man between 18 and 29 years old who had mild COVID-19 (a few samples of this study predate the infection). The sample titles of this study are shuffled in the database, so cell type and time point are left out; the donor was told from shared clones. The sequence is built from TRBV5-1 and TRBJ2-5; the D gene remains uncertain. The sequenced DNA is TGCGCCAGCAGCTCGAGGACCGAGCCGAGAGAGACCCAGTACTTC. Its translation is CASSSRTEPRETQYF.